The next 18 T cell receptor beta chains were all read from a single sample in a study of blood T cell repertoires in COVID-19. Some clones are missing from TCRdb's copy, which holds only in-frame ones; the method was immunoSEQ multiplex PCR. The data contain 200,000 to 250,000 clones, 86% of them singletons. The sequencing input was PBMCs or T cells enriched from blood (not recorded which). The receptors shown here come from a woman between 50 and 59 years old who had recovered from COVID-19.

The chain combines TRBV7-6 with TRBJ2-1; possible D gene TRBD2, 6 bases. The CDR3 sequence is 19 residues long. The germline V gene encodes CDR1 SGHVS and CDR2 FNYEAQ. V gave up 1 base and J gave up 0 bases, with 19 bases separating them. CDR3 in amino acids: CASSLVSGGFFGSYNEQFF. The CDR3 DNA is TGTGCCAGCAGCTTAGTATCCGGGGGTTTCTTTGGCTCCTACAATGAGCAGTTCTTC.

The CDR3 protein is CASSRNRGANEKLFF. For the CDR3, the DNA is TGTGCCAGCAGCCGGAACAGGGGTGCTAATGAAAAACTGTTTTTT. The chain couples TRBV5-5 to TRBJ1-4; the match to TRBD1 covers 7 bases. V shed 4 bases, J shed 3 bases, and the junction held 6 bases outside the gene matches. This CDR3 contains 15 residues. CDR1 SGHKS and CDR2 YYEKEE come from the germline V gene (reference sequence).

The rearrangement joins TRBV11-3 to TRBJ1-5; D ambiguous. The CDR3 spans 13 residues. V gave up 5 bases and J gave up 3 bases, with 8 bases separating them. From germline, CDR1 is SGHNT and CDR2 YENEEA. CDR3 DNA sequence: TGTGCCAGCAGCCTACAGTCCAATCAGCCCCAGCATTTT. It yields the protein CASSLQSNQPQHF. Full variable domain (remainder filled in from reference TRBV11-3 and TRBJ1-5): EAGVVQSPRYKIIEKKQPVAFWCNPISGHNTLYWYLQNLGQGPELLIRYENEEAVDDSQLPKDRFSAERLKGVDSTLKIQPAELGDSAVYLCASSLQSNQPQHFGDGTRLSIL.

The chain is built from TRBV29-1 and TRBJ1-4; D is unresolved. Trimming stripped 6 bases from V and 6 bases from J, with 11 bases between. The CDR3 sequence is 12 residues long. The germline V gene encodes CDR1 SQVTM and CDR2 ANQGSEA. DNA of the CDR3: TGCAGCGTCCTCCCCGGGGATGAAAAACTGTTTTTT. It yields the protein CSVLPGDEKLFF.

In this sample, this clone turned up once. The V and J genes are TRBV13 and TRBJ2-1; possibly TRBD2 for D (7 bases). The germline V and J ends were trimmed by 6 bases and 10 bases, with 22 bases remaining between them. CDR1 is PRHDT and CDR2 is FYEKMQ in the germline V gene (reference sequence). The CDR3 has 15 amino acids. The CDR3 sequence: CASRKKIWGGEEQFF. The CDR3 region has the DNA TGTGCCAGCAGGAAAAAGATCTGGGGGGGCGAGGAGCAGTTCTTC. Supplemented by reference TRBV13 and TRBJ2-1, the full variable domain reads AAGVIQSPRHLIKEKRETATLKCYPIPRHDTVYWYQQGPGQDPQFLISFYEKMQSDKGSIPDRFSAQQFSDYHSELNMSSLELGDSALYFCASRKKIWGGEEQFFGPGTRLTVL.

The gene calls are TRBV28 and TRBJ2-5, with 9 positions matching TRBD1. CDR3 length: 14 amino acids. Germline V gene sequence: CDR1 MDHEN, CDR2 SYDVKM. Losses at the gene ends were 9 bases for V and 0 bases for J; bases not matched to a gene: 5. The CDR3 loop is CASADRGYQETQYF. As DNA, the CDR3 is TGTGCCAGTGCCGACAGGGGGTACCAAGAGACCCAGTACTTC.

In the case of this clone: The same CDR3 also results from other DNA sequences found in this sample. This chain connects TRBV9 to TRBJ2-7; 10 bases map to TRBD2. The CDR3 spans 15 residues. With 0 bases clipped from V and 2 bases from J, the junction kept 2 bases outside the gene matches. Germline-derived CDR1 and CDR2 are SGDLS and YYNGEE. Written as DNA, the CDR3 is TGTGCCAGCAGCGTAGGTCTAGCGGGGGCCTACGAGCAGTACTTC. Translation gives CASSVGLAGAYEQYF.

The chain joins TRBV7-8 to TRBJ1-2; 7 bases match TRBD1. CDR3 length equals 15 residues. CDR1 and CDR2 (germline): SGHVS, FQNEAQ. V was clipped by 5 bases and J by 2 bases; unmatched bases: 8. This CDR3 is CASSLRDSGNYGYTF. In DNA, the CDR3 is TGTGCCAGCAGCCTCCGGGACAGCGGAAACTATGGCTACACCTTC.

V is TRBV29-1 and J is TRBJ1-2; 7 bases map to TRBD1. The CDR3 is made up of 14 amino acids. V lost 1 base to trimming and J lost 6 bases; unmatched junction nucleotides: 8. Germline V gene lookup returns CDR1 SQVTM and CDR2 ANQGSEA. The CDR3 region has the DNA TGCAGCGTTGAAGGACAGGGACAAGGAAATGGCTACACCTTC. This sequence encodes CSVEGQGQGNGYTF.

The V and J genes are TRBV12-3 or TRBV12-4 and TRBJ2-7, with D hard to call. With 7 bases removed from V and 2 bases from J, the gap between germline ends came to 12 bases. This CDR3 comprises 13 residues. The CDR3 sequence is CASTLTNTYEQYF. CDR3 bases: TGTGCCAGCACCTTGACAAACACCTACGAGCAGTACTTC.

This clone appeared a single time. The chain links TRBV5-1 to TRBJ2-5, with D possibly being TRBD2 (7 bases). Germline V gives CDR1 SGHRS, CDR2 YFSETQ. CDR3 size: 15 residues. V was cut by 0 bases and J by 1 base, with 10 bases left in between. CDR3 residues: CASSLEAGAQETQYF. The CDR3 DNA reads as TGCGCCAGCAGCTTGGAGGCGGGGGCCCAAGAGACCCAGTACTTC.

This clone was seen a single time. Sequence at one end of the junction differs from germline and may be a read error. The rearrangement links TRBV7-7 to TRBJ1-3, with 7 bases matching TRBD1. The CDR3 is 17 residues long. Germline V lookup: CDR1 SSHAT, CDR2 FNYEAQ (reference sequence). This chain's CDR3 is CASRGGDSLSSGNTIYF. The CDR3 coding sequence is TGTGCTAGCAGGGGGGGAGACAGCCTGAGCTCTGGAAACACCATATATTTT.

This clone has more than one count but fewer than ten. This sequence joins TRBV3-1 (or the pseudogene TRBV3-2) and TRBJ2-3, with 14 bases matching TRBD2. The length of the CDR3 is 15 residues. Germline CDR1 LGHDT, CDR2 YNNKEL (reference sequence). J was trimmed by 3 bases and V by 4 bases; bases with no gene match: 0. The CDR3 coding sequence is TGTGCCAGCAGCCGACTAGCGGGAGGGACAGATACGCAGTATTTT. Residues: CASSRLAGGTDTQYF.

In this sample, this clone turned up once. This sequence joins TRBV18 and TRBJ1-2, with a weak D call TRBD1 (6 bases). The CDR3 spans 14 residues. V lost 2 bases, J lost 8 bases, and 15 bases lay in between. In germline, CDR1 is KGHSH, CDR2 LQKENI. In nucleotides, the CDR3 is TGTGCCAGCTCACCATCGCCAGGGGTGGGCGGCTACACCTTC. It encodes CASSPSPGVGGYTF.

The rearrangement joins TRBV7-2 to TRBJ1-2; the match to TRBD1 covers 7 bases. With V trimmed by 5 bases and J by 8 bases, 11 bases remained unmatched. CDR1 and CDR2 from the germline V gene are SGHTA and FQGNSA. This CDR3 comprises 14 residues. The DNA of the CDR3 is TGTGCCAGCAGCCCCACAGGGGTGGGTGCGGGCTACACCTTC. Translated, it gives CASSPTGVGAGYTF.

This CDR3 is CASSHLTYEQYF. As DNA, the CDR3 is TGTGCCAGCAGCCATCTAACCTACGAGCAGTACTTC. The gene calls are TRBV7-9 and TRBJ2-7; D gene ambiguous. V gave up 5 bases and J gave up 2 bases, with 7 bases separating them. Germline CDR1 is SEHNR and CDR2 is FQNEAQ (reference sequence). The CDR3 length is 12 residues.

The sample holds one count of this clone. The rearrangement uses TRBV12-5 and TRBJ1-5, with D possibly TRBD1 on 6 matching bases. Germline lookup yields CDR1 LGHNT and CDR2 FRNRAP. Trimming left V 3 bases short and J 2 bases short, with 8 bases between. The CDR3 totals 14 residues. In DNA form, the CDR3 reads TGTGCTAGTGGTTTAGGGGGAGGCAATCAGCCCCAGCATTTT. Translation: CASGLGGGNQPQHF.

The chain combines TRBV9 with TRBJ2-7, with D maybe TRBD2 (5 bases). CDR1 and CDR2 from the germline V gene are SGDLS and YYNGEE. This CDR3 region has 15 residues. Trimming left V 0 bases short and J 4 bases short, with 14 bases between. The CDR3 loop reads CASSVDASTSYEQYF. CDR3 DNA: TGTGCCAGCAGCGTAGATGCTAGCACCAGTTACGAGCAGTACTTC.